This T cell receptor beta chain was profiled in a study of T cell repertoires in cytomegalovirus infection. Overall study: The public TCR beta signatures pointed to both CMV infection and matching HLA type.

V gave up 7 bases and J gave up 0 bases; unmatched junction bases: 9. Germline values: CDR1 SQVTM, CDR2 ANQGSEA. The CDR3 length is 15 residues. TCRdb processed the reads anew with MiXCR; each CDR3 protein has one entry. The table includes 100,000 or so distinct CDR3 sequences, more than 15% detected once. In this sample, this clonotype turned up a few times. This sequence was found in a human donor in good health (CMV status not recorded). Some clones in this sample may be carry-over from other donors' samples. The specimen was PBMCs. This rearrangement joins TRBV29-1 to TRBJ2-3; 8 bases fit TRBD1. The CDR3 protein is CSALLGQGSTDTQYF. In nucleotides, the CDR3 is TGCAGCGCCCTGTTAGGACAGGGAAGCACAGATACGCAGTATTTT.